Described below is a single T cell receptor beta chain sequence and its context. This may be a read error: a much more frequent sequence differs by one nucleotide. The data are from a study of T cells of healthy individuals. Each CDR3 protein is one row after TCRdb ran MiXCR on the 5' RACE reads. Of around 83,000 distinct CDR3 sequences listed, about 5% are singletons. The sequence was collected from a female donor in good health.

The DNA for the CDR3 is TGTGCCAGCAGCCCTTATTCTTCGGGCTCCTATAATTCACCCCTCAACTTT. Its protein product is CASSPYSSGSYNSPLNF. V and J are TRBV3-1 and TRBJ1-6; the D is unclear. The length of the CDR3 is 17 residues. CDR1 is LGHDT, CDR2 YNNKEL, per germline (reference sequence).